This TCR beta chain was sequenced during a study of technical replicates of blood from several donors. Repertoires were generated with immunoSEQ multiplex PCR, while TCRdb's copy carries only in-frame clones and drops some. In the table there are tens of thousands of clones, about 82% of which are singletons. Sample: PBMCs. The sequence derives from a human donor in good health. Some clones in this sample may be carry-over from other donors' samples.

CDR3 coding DNA: TGCGCCAGCAGCCAAGATACCACCGGGGTCATTTTCTCCTACGAGCAGTACTTC. Its protein product is CASSQDTTGVIFSYEQYF. The chain has TRBV4-3 and TRBJ2-7, with a weak D call TRBD2 (5 bases). CDR3 size: 18 residues. CDR1 and CDR2 from the germline V gene are LGHNA and YSLEER. V was pared by 0 bases and J by 0 bases, with 18 bases between.